What follows are 8 T cell receptor beta chains derived from one specimen sequenced in a study of T cell responses to AZD1222 COVID-19 vaccine. Sequencing used immunoSEQ multiplex PCR; TCRdb keeps in-frame clones, though not all of them. The sample yields roughly 150,000 clones, about nine tenths seen once. The sample here was peripheral blood, taken on day 0 of AZD1222 vaccination. These receptors were obtained from an adult in good health.

The rearrangement links TRBV3-1 (or the pseudogene TRBV3-2) to TRBJ2-7; D is undetermined. Germline CDR1 LGHDT, CDR2 YNNKEL (reference sequence). CDR3 length: 12 amino acids. V was clipped by 1 base and J by 5 bases, with 6 bases between them. DNA of the CDR3: TGTGCCAGCAGCCAAGTCGTCCACGAGCAGTACTTC. Translation: CASSQVVHEQYF.

The rearrangement joins TRBV13 to TRBJ1-6, with TRBD1 matching over 10 bases. Germline CDR1 reads PRHDT; CDR2 reads FYEKMQ (reference sequence). After removal of 1 base from V and 9 bases from J, the junction contained 3 bases not matched to a gene. There are 15 residues in the CDR3. The CDR3 DNA is TGTGCCAGCAGCTTAGAGGGGACAGGGGTTTCACCCCTCCACTTT. Amino acid sequence: CASSLEGTGVSPLHF.

V gene TRBV14 combines with J gene TRBJ2-7, with 7 bases lining up with TRBD2. Germline V gene lookup returns CDR1 SGHDN and CDR2 FVKESK. The junction had 4 bases not matched to a gene; V was cut back by 4 bases and J by 7 bases. This CDR3 has 12 residues. The CDR3 bases are TGTGCCAGCAGCCGGTCCGGGGGGGAGCAGTACTTC. Translation: CASSRSGGEQYF. The complete variable domain, with remaining parts taken from reference TRBV14 and TRBJ2-7, reads EAGVTQFPSHSVIEKGQTVTLRCDPISGHDNLYWYRRVMGKEIKFLLHFVKESKQDESGMPNNRFLAERTGGTYSTLKVQPAELEDSGVYFCASSRSGGEQYFGPGTRLTVT.

This clone was seen a handful of times. The V gene is TRBV4-1, the J gene TRBJ1-2, with 9 nucleotides matching TRBD1. Germline CDR1 MGHRA, CDR2 YSYEKL. The CDR3 is made up of 16 amino acids. Trimming cost V 4 bases and J 8 bases; bases outside gene matches: 14. The DNA for the CDR3 is TGCGCCAGCAGCCTTTGGTGGGGACAGGGCGAGGACGGCTACACCTTC. It codes for CASSLWWGQGEDGYTF.

The chain couples TRBV28 to TRBJ1-4; 10 nucleotides align to TRBD1. Germline V gene sequence: CDR1 MDHEN, CDR2 SYDVKM. The CDR3 extends over 17 amino acids. Unmatched junction bases numbered 13, after V lost 7 bases and J lost 5 bases. In DNA form, the CDR3 reads TGTGCCAGCACCCATAGGAGGGACAGGGGCCCGAATGAAAAACTGTTTTTT. It codes for CASTHRRDRGPNEKLFF.

The chain recombines TRBV7-3 with TRBJ2-1; D possibly uses TRBD1 or TRBD2 (8 bases each). The length of the CDR3 is 17 residues. The V gene's germline CDR1 is SGHTA and CDR2 FQGTGA. Trimming left V 5 bases short and J 4 bases short, with 21 bases between. CDR3 DNA: TGTGCCAGCAGCCGACAGGGGACCGGGAGGGAGTACAATGAGCAGTTCTTC. It specifies CASSRQGTGREYNEQFF.

The chain has TRBV4-1 and TRBJ2-2, with D possibly being TRBD1 (6 bases). The V and J ends lost 1 base and 1 base respectively, with 16 bases between them. The CDR3 has 18 residues. The germline gives CDR1 MGHRA, CDR2 YSYEKL. CDR3 amino acids: CASSQVSRGRGNTGELFF. The CDR3 DNA sequence: TGCGCCAGCAGCCAAGTGTCTAGGGGCAGGGGGAACACCGGGGAGCTGTTTTTT.

The chain joins TRBV7-9 to TRBJ2-2; the D is unclear. Germline assignment: CDR1 SEHNR and CDR2 FQNEAQ (reference sequence). The CDR3 loop spans 13 amino acids. Trimming left V 5 bases short and J 5 bases short, with 9 bases between. CDR3 nucleotides: TGTGCCAGCAGCCCGCTCACTACCGGGGAGCTGTTTTTT. Encoded protein: CASSPLTTGELFF.